This record concerns one T cell receptor beta chain sequence. The source of the sample is a study of T cell responses to AZD1222 COVID-19 vaccine. TCRdb keeps only in-frame clones here, not all; method: immunoSEQ multiplex PCR. The sample lists some 150,000 clones; approximately 88% were seen once. Germline values: CDR1 GTSNPN, CDR2 SVGIG (reference sequence). The CDR3 totals 13 residues. V was shortened by 4 bases and J by 9 bases, with 13 bases between the two germline ends. The chain has TRBV30 and TRBJ1-6; perhaps TRBD1 as D (6 bases). The material was peripheral blood, obtained on day 0 of AZD1222 vaccination. The TCR originated in an adult in good health. This chain's CDR3 is CAWTGGLGSPLHF. For the CDR3, the DNA is TGTGCCTGGACGGGGGGGCTGGGTTCACCCCTCCACTTT.